What follows describes a single T cell receptor (beta chain). Its antigen is still unknown. The V and J ends lost 2 bases and 6 bases, in that order; junction bases with no gene match: 16. Looked up from germline, CDR1 is LGHDT and CDR2 is YNNKEL (reference sequence). The CDR3 contains 18 residues. The sample comes from a study of T-cell memory formation after mild COVID-19. Study-level information: TCR clusters were largely donor specific. Broader study findings: The main location of contracting CD4+ clones was CM and EM, and that of contracting CD8+ clones was EMRA. The finding that pre-infection memory included some responding clones suggested that cross-reactive memory joined.

TCRdb reanalysed the 5' RACE reads using MiXCR and keeps one entry per CDR3 protein. The sample carries about 180,000 distinct CDR3 sequences, about a fifth recorded once. V gene TRBV3-1 combines with J gene TRBJ2-3; 8 nucleotides align to TRBD2. The clonotype comes from a young man who had mild COVID-19 (a few samples of this study predate the infection). Cell type and time point are not known. Sequenced sample: PBMCs or a T cell subset sorted from them (not recorded which). The CDR3 region is CASSQQPGGGNLVDTQYF. DNA of the CDR3: TGTGCCAGCAGCCAACAGCCAGGCGGGGGGAACCTCGTGGATACGCAGTATTTT.